Listed below are T cell receptor beta chains from one sample, sequenced in a study of blood T cell repertoires in COVID-19. Repertoires were generated with immunoSEQ multiplex PCR, while TCRdb's copy carries only in-frame clones and drops some. The table records some 220,000 clones, 80% to 85% of them present only once. Sequencing was done on a sample of peripheral blood. These receptors were obtained from a woman aged 65 to 85 with COVID-19, enrolled during active disease. Both conserved end residues are part of each CDR3. A D gene is named only where the DNA matches it firmly. Expanded clones are given a class, and other clones once, few, many or no size at all.

.,TRBV10-3,TRBJ1-3,.,TGTGCCATCAGTACCGACCAGGGGAACACCATATATTTT,CAISTDQGNTIYF
once,TRBV24-1,TRBJ1-2,TRBD1,TGTGCCACCAGTGATGCCGGGACAGGCGCTTATGGCTACACCTTC,CATSDAGTGAYGYTF
.,TRBV10-2,TRBJ1-2,.,TGCGCCAGCAGTGAGTCGGGCAGGCACTATGGCTACACCTTC,CASSESGRHYGYTF
.,TRBV18,TRBJ1-1,.,TGTGCCAGCTCACCACCGGGGGGTGGGGACACTGAAGCTTTCTTT,CASSPPGGGDTEAFF
.,TRBV9,TRBJ1-6,.,TGTGCCAGCAGCGTAGGGCAGTATAATTCACCCCTCCACTTT,CASSVGQYNSPLHF
.,TRBV7-2,TRBJ2-5,.,TGTGCCAGCAGCTTAGGGCGGAGCCCTGGGACCCAGTACTTC,CASSLGRSPGTQYF
.,TRBV5-1,TRBJ2-7,.,TGCGCCAGCAGATCAGACTCCTACGAGCAGTACTTC,CASRSDSYEQYF
few,TRBV6-2/TRBV6-3,TRBJ1-6,.,TGTGCCAGCAGTTACACTCAAGGGACATTGAATTCACCCCTCCACTTT,CASSYTQGTLNSPLHF
.,TRBV2,TRBJ2-5,.,TGTGCCAGCAGCGTCTCGTCTGAGACCCAGTACTTC,CASSVSSETQYF
.,TRBV3-1/TRBV3-2,TRBJ1-1,.,TGTGCCAGCAGCCAATGGGGACAGAACACTGAAGCTTTCTTT,CASSQWGQNTEAFF
.,TRBV5-4,TRBJ1-2,.,TGTGCCAGCAGCTTGGACAGACGGTATGGCTACACCTTC,CASSLDRRYGYTF
.,TRBV12-3/TRBV12-4,TRBJ2-7,.,TGTGCCAGCAGTTTAGGTAGCGGCGAGCAGTACTTC,CASSLGSGEQYF
.,TRBV28,TRBJ1-4,TRBD1,TGTGCCAGCAGTAAACAGGGGGGTGAAAAACTGTTTTTT,CASSKQGGEKLFF
.,TRBV14,TRBJ1-2,.,TGTGCCAGCAGCCAAGATTCGGGAGGCTATGGCTACACCTTC,CASSQDSGGYGYTF
.,TRBV10-3,TRBJ1-2,TRBD1,TGTGCCATCAGTGAGGGGACAGACTACTATGGCTACACCTTC,CAISEGTDYYGYTF
.,TRBV28,TRBJ1-2,TRBD1,TGTGCCAGCAGAAGACAGGGGGCAAGAGGCTACACCTTC,CASRRQGARGYTF
once,TRBV29-1,TRBJ2-3,TRBD2,TGCAGCGGCATCCTAGCGGGACTTTACACAGATACGCAGTATTTT,CSGILAGLYTDTQYF